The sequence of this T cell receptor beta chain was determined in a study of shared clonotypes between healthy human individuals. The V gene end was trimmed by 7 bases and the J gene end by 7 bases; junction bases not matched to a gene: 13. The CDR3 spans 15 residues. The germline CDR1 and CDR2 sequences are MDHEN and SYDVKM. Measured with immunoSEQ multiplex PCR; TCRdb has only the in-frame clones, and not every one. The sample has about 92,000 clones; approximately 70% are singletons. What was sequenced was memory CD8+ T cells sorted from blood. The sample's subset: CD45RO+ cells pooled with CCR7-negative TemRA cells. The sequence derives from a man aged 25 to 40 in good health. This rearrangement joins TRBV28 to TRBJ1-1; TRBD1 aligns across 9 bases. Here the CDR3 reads CASNSFATGGHEAFF. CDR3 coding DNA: TGTGCCAGCAACAGTTTTGCGACAGGGGGGCATGAAGCTTTCTTT.